This passage covers 15 T cell receptor beta chains from one sample sequenced in a study of molecular identifiers for immune sequencing clone quantification. Via MiXCR, TCRdb re-called the PCR reads, giving one row per CDR3 protein. Altogether around 89,000 distinct CDR3 sequences are present, roughly 20% being singletons, with the ten largest covering around 0.8%. Sequencing input: naive CD8+ T cells from blood, with Jurkat cell RNA spiked in. Subset in this sample: FACS-sorted CD8+CD4-CCR7+CD45RA+ naive T cells. The source of these receptors is a human donor in good health. Some libraries in this study had Jurkat cell RNA spiked in.

This clonotype was found a few times. A junction boundary mismatches the germline segment, possibly from a read error. The J gene is TRBJ2-3, the V gene TRBV30, with D perhaps TRBD1 (5 bases). In germline, CDR1 is GTSNPN, CDR2 SVGIG (reference sequence). The CDR3 length is 18 residues. CDR3 residues: CARSVRGMKPTSTDTQYF. DNA of the CDR3: TGTGCCCGGAGTGTTAGGGGAATGAAGCCTACTAGCACAGATACGCAGTATTTT. Full variable domain (outside the CDR3, taken from reference TRBV30 and TRBJ2-3): SQTIHQWPATLVQPVGSPLSLECTVEGTSNPNLYWYRQAAGRGLQLLFYSVGIGQISSEVPQNLSASRPQDRQFILSSKKLLLSDSGFYLCARSVRGMKPTSTDTQYFGPGTRLTVL.

This chain joins TRBV7-6 and TRBJ2-3; possibly TRBD2 for D (5 bases). Per the germline V gene, CDR1 is SGHVS and CDR2 is FNYEAQ. V lost 2 bases, J lost 6 bases, and 15 bases lay in between. The CDR3 runs 15 residues. CDR3 sequence (DNA): TGTGCCAGCAGCTTAAATGGACGGGGAGCGGATACGCAGTATTTT. This encodes CASSLNGRGADTQYF.

In regard to this clonotype: A much larger clone differs from this one at a single base, so this may be a read error. The CDR3 coding sequence is TGTGCCAGCAGCGTCCGGGACAGGGGGAACGGGGAGCTGTTTTTT. This gives the protein CASSVRDRGNGELFF. This chain uses TRBV9 with TRBJ2-2, with 11 bases matching TRBD1. Trimming took 2 bases from V and 7 from J; bases not matched to a gene: 4. The CDR3 has 15 amino acids. Germline V gene data show CDR1 as SGDLS and CDR2 as YYNGEE. The whole variable domain, remainder taken from reference TRBV9 and TRBJ2-2, is DSGVTQTPKHLITATGQRVTLRCSPRSGDLSVYWYQQSLDQGLQFLIQYYNGEERAKGNILERFSAQQFPDLHSELNLSSLELGDSALYFCASSVRDRGNGELFFGEGSRLTVL.

This clonotype was recorded at least ten times. The chain couples TRBV28 to TRBJ2-5; D is uncertain. The germline gives CDR1 MDHEN, CDR2 SYDVKM. Trimming cost V 6 bases and J 0 bases, with 11 bases left between them. CDR3 size: 14 residues. This chain's CDR3 is CASRFTWDQETQYF. CDR3 nucleotides: TGTGCCAGCAGGTTCACCTGGGACCAAGAGACCCAGTACTTC.

This clonotype has at least ten counts. This rearrangement joins TRBV21-1 to TRBJ2-5. TRBV21-1 is a recognized pseudogene. This CDR3 is built from 14 residues. The CDR3 spells CANRTHWHPGTQYF. CDR3 nucleotide sequence: TGTGCCAACCGAACCCATTGGCACCCCGGGACCCAGTACTTC.

This clonotype was observed at least ten times. The rearrangement links TRBV7-9 to TRBJ2-1; the D gene is possibly TRBD2 (6 bases). CDR1 and CDR2 from the germline V gene are SEHNR and FQNEAQ (reference sequence). V lost 8 bases to trimming and J lost 9 bases, with 14 bases between them. This CDR3 contains 12 residues. The CDR3, as DNA: TGTGCCAGCCTCCCCCCTAGCGTTGAGCAGTTCTTC. Its protein product is CASLPPSVEQFF.

This clonotype showed up just a few times. A read error may explain this, as a much larger clone is one base away. The conserved phenylalanine or tryptophan normally closing the CDR3 is absent here, so this likely arose from a read error. V is TRBV7-6 and J is TRBJ1-2; D call uncertain. Trimming took off 1 base at V and 1 base at J, with 7 bases between the two ends. The V gene's germline CDR1 is SGHVS and CDR2 FNYEAQ. This CDR3 is built from 14 residues. The CDR3: CASSLEEFNYGYTL. The CDR3 DNA reads as TGTGCCAGCAGCTTAGAGGAGTTTAACTATGGCTACACCCTC.

This clonotype was detected many times. V and J are TRBV6-2 or TRBV6-3 and TRBJ2-3; D remains ambiguous. The CDR3 extends over 12 amino acids. Germline-derived CDR1 and CDR2 are MNHEY and SVGEGT. V was clipped by 7 bases and J by 10 bases, with 15 bases between them. For the CDR3, the DNA is TGTGCCAGCACCCCTTTGGATGGGGCGCAGTATTTT. Protein product: CASTPLDGAQYF.

On this clonotype itself: The junction differs from germline at one of its ends, possibly a read error. This rearrangement joins TRBV7-9 to TRBJ2-7; D is ambiguous. Germline V gives CDR1 SEHNR, CDR2 FQNEAQ (reference sequence). The CDR3 covers 16 residues. The CDR3 reads CACSPTLGVQLYEQYF. CDR3 coding DNA: TGTGCCTGCAGCCCTACCCTCGGTGTACAGCTCTACGAGCAGTACTTC.

This clonotype was observed at least ten times. This sequence joins TRBV4-3 and TRBJ2-7, with TRBD1 matching over 7 bases. CDR3 length: 16 residues. J gave up 2 bases and V 0 bases, and 7 bases lay outside the gene matches. The germline gives CDR1 LGHNA, CDR2 YSLEER. The CDR3 sequence is CASSQDRGQNAYEQYF. DNA of the CDR3: TGCGCCAGCAGCCAAGATCGGGGACAGAACGCCTACGAGCAGTACTTC.

Turning to this clonotype: This may stem from a read error, because a much larger clone lies one nucleotide away. The V and J genes are TRBV30 and TRBJ2-1; the D is unclear. The germline V gene encodes CDR1 GTSNPN and CDR2 SVGIG (reference sequence). The CDR3 runs to 13 residues. Trimming shortened V by 0 bases and J by 9 bases, and 12 bases separated the two germline ends. CDR3 nucleotides: TGTGCCTGGAGTGTACACTTAGCTGTTGAGCAGTTCTTC. This sequence encodes CAWSVHLAVEQFF.

This clonotype showed up many times. The chain employs TRBV6-2 or TRBV6-3 and TRBJ1-2, with D maybe TRBD1 (5 bases). Germline loops: CDR1 MNHEY, CDR2 SVGEGT. There are 14 residues in the CDR3. Trimming pared 5 bases from V and 4 bases from J, leaving 14 bases between. Here the CDR3 reads CASSTLTDVYGYTF. In DNA, the CDR3 is TGTGCCAGCAGTACCCTGACAGACGTCTATGGCTACACCTTC.

This clonotype was seen only a few times. One base away lies a much larger clone, so this may be a sequencing read error. The rearrangement joins TRBV7-9 to TRBJ2-4; TRBD2 might be the D (6 bases). Germline V gene lookup returns CDR1 SEHNR and CDR2 FQNEAQ (reference sequence). CDR3 length: 15 amino acids. The CDR3 DNA sequence: TGTGCCAGCAGCTTAACCGGAGGGACCAAAAACGTTCAGTACTTC. The encoded protein is CASSLTGGTKNVQYF.

The table lists this clonotype with many counts. The chain couples TRBV29-1 to TRBJ2-5, with a possible D match to TRBD2 (6 bases). This CDR3 is 13 amino acids long. CDR1 is SQVTM, CDR2 ANQGSEA, per germline. V lost 0 bases to trimming and J lost 9 bases, with 14 bases between them. CDR3 sequence reads: CSVEDGSGVAQYF. The CDR3 DNA follows: TGCAGCGTTGAAGATGGATCGGGAGTGGCCCAGTACTTC. Looking up the rest from reference TRBV29-1 and TRBJ2-5 gives the full variable domain: SAVISQKPSRDICQRGTSLTIQCQVDSQVTMMFWYRQQPGQSLTLIATANQGSEATYESGFVIDKFPISRPNLTFSTLTVSNMSPEDSSIYLCSVEDGSGVAQYFGPGTRLLVL.

Ten or more counts support this clonotype. The rearrangement links TRBV7-3 to TRBJ2-1, with D tentatively TRBD2 (6 bases). Germline CDR1 and CDR2: SGHTA and FQGTGA. The CDR3 totals 14 residues. Trimming removed 4 bases from V and 6 bases from J, with 13 bases in between. The CDR3 nucleotides read TGTGCCAGCAGCTCCTCCGGGGGTACCAATGAGCAGTTCTTC. Translated: CASSSSGGTNEQFF.